This T cell receptor beta chain was sequenced for a study of breast tumors, draining lymph nodes, adjacent tissues. A word on this clonotype: Its antigen is not identified. A much more abundant neighbour one base away suggests this may be a read error.

TCRdb passed the multiplex PCR reads through MiXCR, listing each CDR3 protein once. The repertoire consists of about 180,000 distinct CDR3 sequences, with 30% to 40% occurring once and the leading ten covering more than 3.5%. Study-wide points: Data only fit, rather than demonstrated, lymph node origin of most tumor T cells. Tumors had less TCR diversity than lymph nodes, more than nontumor tissue. Luminal-like breast cancer showed significantly greater tumor-nontumor repertoire similarity than basal-like breast cancer did.

Breast cancer patients provided tissue from their axillary draining lymph nodes. V lost 5 bases and J 2 bases, leaving 17 bases between the germline ends. Germline-derived CDR1 and CDR2 are SGHTA and FQGTGA. The CDR3 has 16 amino acids. The J gene is TRBJ2-3, the V gene TRBV7-3; TRBD2 is a possible D gene (5 bases). The TCR sequence derives from a female donor with breast cancer. Some clones in this sample may be carry-over from other donors' samples. Sequencing input: axillary lymph node tissue. CDR3 in amino acids: CASSPLPTINTDTQYF. Here the CDR3 DNA reads TGTGCCAGCAGCCCCCTCCCGACTATAAACACAGATACGCAGTATTTT.